This T cell receptor beta chain comes out of a study of Ad26.COV2.S vaccination and SARS-CoV-2 variants. Findings of the study overall: Analyses that measured TCR breadth and depth may have underestimated total T cell responses. Participants in the vaccine arm had higher spike-specific TCR breadth; placebo recipients had lower.

V was shortened by 5 bases and J by 8 bases, with 11 bases between the two germline ends. The CDR3 is 12 residues long. As for this clone: Antigen specificity is unknown.

Method: immunoSEQ multiplex PCR; TCRdb's copy keeps in-frame clones and lacks some. This table has some 190,000 clones, around 85% appearing once. The chain couples TRBV12-3 or TRBV12-4 to TRBJ2-3; D ambiguous. The material sequenced was peripheral blood, taken after recovery from COVID-19. The clonotype was recovered from a human donor who had recovered from COVID-19. CDR3 coding DNA: TGTGCCAGCAGTCCACGAGGAAGTACGCAGTATTTT. This sequence encodes CASSPRGSTQYF.